This TCR beta chain was identified during a study of blood T cell repertoires in COVID-19. Produced via immunoSEQ multiplex PCR; TCRdb's table is partial and in-frame only. The data contain 150,000 to 180,000 clones, 70% to 90% of them singletons. The V and J ends lost 5 bases and 2 bases, in that order; junction bases with no gene match: 9. CDR3 size: 19 residues. The germline gives CDR1 SGHTA, CDR2 FQGTGA. Sequencing used peripheral blood. This chain uses TRBV7-3 with TRBJ2-6; 13 nucleotides align to TRBD2. The sequence came from a woman aged 55 to 70 with COVID-19, enrolled during active disease. CDR3 nucleotides: TGTGCCAGCAGCCCAATTCGACTAGCGGGAGGAACTGGGGCCAACGTCCTGACTTTC. Amino acids: CASSPIRLAGGTGANVLTF.